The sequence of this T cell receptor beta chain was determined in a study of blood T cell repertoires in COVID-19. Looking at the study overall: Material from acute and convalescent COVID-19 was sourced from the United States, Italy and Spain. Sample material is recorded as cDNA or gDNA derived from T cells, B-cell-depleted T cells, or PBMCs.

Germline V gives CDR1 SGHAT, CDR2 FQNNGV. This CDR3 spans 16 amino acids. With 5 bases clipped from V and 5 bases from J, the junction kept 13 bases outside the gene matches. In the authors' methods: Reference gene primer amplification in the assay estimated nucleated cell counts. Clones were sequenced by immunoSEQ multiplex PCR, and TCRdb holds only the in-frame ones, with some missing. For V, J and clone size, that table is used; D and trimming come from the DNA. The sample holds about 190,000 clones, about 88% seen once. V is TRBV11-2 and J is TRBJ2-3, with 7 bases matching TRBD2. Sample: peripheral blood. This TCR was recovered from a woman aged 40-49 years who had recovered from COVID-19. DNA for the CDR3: TGTGCCAGCAGCCAGGAGGGCGGGAGTACGATAGATACGCAGTATTTT. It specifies CASSQEGGSTIDTQYF.